This T cell receptor (beta chain) was recovered during a study of cytomegalovirus exposure and HLA in healthy donors. Looking at the study overall: Among roughly 180 million T cells, an earlier analysis found roughly 100 million unique TCR beta sequences.

Primers for the PCR totalled 60 Vbeta and 13 Jbeta. Repertoires were generated with immunoSEQ multiplex PCR, while TCRdb's copy carries only in-frame clones and drops some. Among 200,000 or so clones listed, about 81% were seen once. Trimming removed 1 base from V and 5 bases from J, with 15 bases in between. The CDR3 runs to 15 residues. Germline CDR1 reads SGHRS; CDR2 reads YFSETQ. This TCR was recovered from a woman aged 18-30 years in good health and CMV-seropositive. This sequence joins TRBV5-1 and TRBJ2-5; possibly TRBD1 for D (5 bases). Sequenced input: PBMCs. This chain's CDR3 is CASSLRLSRVETQYF. CDR3 nucleotide sequence: TGCGCCAGCAGCTTGAGGTTGTCCAGGGTGGAGACCCAGTACTTC.